The T cell receptor beta chain described here comes from a study of cytomegalovirus exposure and HLA in healthy donors. The wider study: The same platform as the approximately 670 first-cohort repertoires was used for the 130 or so validation repertoires, a later analysis reported. Study-level points and caveats: A subsequent analysis found that TCR clusters from the first cohort also tended to co-occur in the approximately 130 validation repertoires, with about 94% of cluster scores above 0.

The approximately 120-subject validation cohort, separate from the approximately 670-subject first cohort, included the donors. The CDR3 has 19 amino acids. Germline V gives CDR1 SSHAT, CDR2 FNYEAQ (reference sequence). This table comes from immunoSEQ multiplex PCR, and its TCRdb copy is limited to in-frame clones, with some not included. The table records about 78,000 clones, around 96% of them present only once. This clone was seen once. Antigen: not known. One end of the junction does not line up with germline, which may come from a read error. V usage is TRBV7-7 and J usage is TRBJ1-2; 9 positions agree with TRBD1. This receptor was identified in a man in his late teens or twenties in good health and CMV-seropositive. Sequences were obtained from PBMCs. The DNA of the CDR3 is TGTGCTAGCAGCTCAGACCCCCGGGACAGGGCCTCCTCTAACTATGGCTACACCTTC. Protein sequence: CASSSDPRDRASSNYGYTF.